A selection of T cell receptor beta chains follows, all from one sample in a study of T-cell reconstitution after alpha-beta-depleted transplantation in children. Via MiXCR, TCRdb re-called the PCR reads, giving one row per CDR3 protein. The data contain fewer than 550,000 distinct CDR3 sequences, approximately 10% of them singletons. Source: PBMCs from the stem cell graft donor, taken from the stem cell graft. The receptors here all came from a human donor who donated a stem cell graft to a child with acute myeloid leukemia. Both conserved end residues are part of each CDR3. The D gene is left open where the match is weak. Clone size is given for some rows only: seen once, a few or many times, or a class if the clone is expanded.

clone size: few; D gene: NA; J gene: TRBJ1-2; V gene: TRBV5-1; CDR3 DNA: TGCGCCAGCAGCTTGGAACAGGGAATATCGGGCTACACCTTC; CDR3 protein: CASSLEQGISGYTF
clone size: many; D gene: TRBD1; J gene: TRBJ1-2; V gene: TRBV5-6; CDR3 DNA: TGTGCCAGCAGCCAACAGGGGCCCTATAACTATGGCTACACCTTC; CDR3 protein: CASSQQGPYNYGYTF
clone size: many; D gene: NA; J gene: TRBJ2-2; V gene: TRBV4-1; CDR3 DNA: TGCGCCAGCAGCCAATTCAGGGGGACTAACGGGGAGCTGTTTTTT; CDR3 protein: CASSQFRGTNGELFF
clone size: many; D gene: TRBD2; J gene: TRBJ2-3; V gene: TRBV29-1; CDR3 DNA: TGCAGCGCTCTCTTAGCGGGAGTAGTTGCTACGCAGTATTTT; CDR3 protein: CSALLAGVVATQYF
clone size: NA; D gene: TRBD2; J gene: TRBJ2-1; V gene: TRBV20-1; CDR3 DNA: TGCAGTGCTAGGGGACTAGCGGGAGGAAATGAGCAGTTCTTC; CDR3 protein: CSARGLAGGNEQFF
clone size: many; D gene: NA; J gene: TRBJ2-3; V gene: TRBV20-1; CDR3 DNA: TGCAGTGCTAGCTTTCGGGATACGCAGTATTTT; CDR3 protein: CSASFRDTQYF
clone size: NA; D gene: TRBD2; J gene: TRBJ2-3; V gene: TRBV6-1; CDR3 DNA: TGTGCCAGCAGTGCCCACGGGACTACCCGTAGCACAGATACGCAGTATTTT; CDR3 protein: CASSAHGTTRSTDTQYF
clone size: NA; D gene: NA; J gene: TRBJ1-5; V gene: TRBV12-3/TRBV12-4; CDR3 DNA: TGTGCCAGCAGCCTGGGGCTGTGGGATCAGCCCCAGCATTTT; CDR3 protein: CASSLGLWDQPQHF
clone size: NA; D gene: NA; J gene: TRBJ2-5; V gene: TRBV10-3; CDR3 DNA: TGTGCCACCACGGCGGGGCAAGAGACCCAGTACTTC; CDR3 protein: CATTAGQETQYF
clone size: many; D gene: TRBD1; J gene: TRBJ1-5; V gene: TRBV12-3/TRBV12-4; CDR3 DNA: TGTGCCAGCAGTTTGCCAGGGGGGCAGCCCCAGCATTTT; CDR3 protein: CASSLPGGQPQHF
clone size: few; D gene: TRBD1; J gene: TRBJ2-3; V gene: TRBV7-2; CDR3 DNA: TGTGCCAGCAGCAGAGGACAGGGTCTGTCAACCAGCACAGATACGCAGTATTTT; CDR3 protein: CASSRGQGLSTSTDTQYF
clone size: few; D gene: NA; J gene: TRBJ2-3; V gene: TRBV5-1; CDR3 DNA: TGCGCCAGCAACAACGAGCTAAGGGCAGATACGCAGTATTTT; CDR3 protein: CASNNELRADTQYF
clone size: many; D gene: NA; J gene: TRBJ2-5; V gene: TRBV7-2; CDR3 DNA: TGTGCCAGCAGCTTAGAATCCAAGACCCAGTACTTC; CDR3 protein: CASSLESKTQYF
clone size: NA; D gene: NA; J gene: TRBJ2-5; V gene: TRBV5-1; CDR3 DNA: TGCGCCAGCAGCTTGGAGCTGGGGGCGCAAGAGACCCAGTACTTC; CDR3 protein: CASSLELGAQETQYF
clone size: NA; D gene: TRBD2; J gene: TRBJ2-1; V gene: TRBV29-1; CDR3 DNA: TGCAGCGCTAATAGCGGGGGGGCCGGCGAGCAGTTCTTC; CDR3 protein: CSANSGGAGEQFF
clone size: NA; D gene: TRBD1; J gene: TRBJ1-1; V gene: TRBV27; CDR3 DNA: TGTGCCAGCAAGGGACAGGGTAGAGGGACTGAAGCTTTCTTT; CDR3 protein: CASKGQGRGTEAFF
clone size: NA; D gene: TRBD1; J gene: TRBJ1-2; V gene: TRBV25-1; CDR3 DNA: TGTGCCAGCAGTGAACCAACTGGACAGGGCTCCCCCTATGGCTACACCTTC; CDR3 protein: CASSEPTGQGSPYGYTF
clone size: many; D gene: NA; J gene: TRBJ1-4; V gene: TRBV21-1; CDR3 DNA: TGTGCCAGCAGCAAACGAGGGGGGAATAATGAAAAACTGTTTTTT; CDR3 protein: CASSKRGGNNEKLFF
clone size: NA; D gene: TRBD2; J gene: TRBJ2-1; V gene: TRBV29-1; CDR3 DNA: TGCAGCGTCCCGACTAGCGGGGGGCACAATGAGCAGTTCTTC; CDR3 protein: CSVPTSGGHNEQFF
clone size: few; D gene: TRBD2; J gene: TRBJ2-7; V gene: TRBV12-3/TRBV12-4; CDR3 DNA: TGTGCCAGCAGTCCTGACTGGGGGGAGGGAGGGTACGAGCAGTACTTC; CDR3 protein: CASSPDWGEGGYEQYF
clone size: many; D gene: TRBD2; J gene: TRBJ2-5; V gene: TRBV20-1; CDR3 DNA: TGCAGTGCTAGCCCCCCGGGGCTAGCGGGAGTAACGGCGTACTTC; CDR3 protein: CSASPPGLAGVTAYF
clone size: few; D gene: NA; J gene: TRBJ2-5; V gene: TRBV12-3/TRBV12-4; CDR3 DNA: TGTGCCAGCAGTCGGAACCGGGAGACCCAGTACTTC; CDR3 protein: CASSRNRETQYF